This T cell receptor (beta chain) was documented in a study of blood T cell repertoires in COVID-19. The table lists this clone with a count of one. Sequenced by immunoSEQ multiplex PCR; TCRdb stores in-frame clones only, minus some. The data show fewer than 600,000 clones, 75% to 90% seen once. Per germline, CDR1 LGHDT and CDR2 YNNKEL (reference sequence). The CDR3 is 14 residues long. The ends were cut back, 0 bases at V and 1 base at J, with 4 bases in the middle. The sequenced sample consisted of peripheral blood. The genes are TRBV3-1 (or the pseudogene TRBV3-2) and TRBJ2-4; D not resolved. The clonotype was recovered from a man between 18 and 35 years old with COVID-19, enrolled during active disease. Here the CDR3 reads CASSQESAKNIQYF. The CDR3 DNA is TGTGCCAGCAGCCAAGAAAGCGCCAAAAACATTCAGTACTTC.